Listed below are T cell receptor beta chains from one sample, sequenced in a study of CD8 T cell repertoires and HIV-1 epitope variants. Assay used: immunoSEQ multiplex PCR; TCRdb lists only in-frame clones, some missing. This repertoire shows roughly 4,500 clones, 55% to 80% found once; its top ten account for 40% to 50%. Their recognized antigens are unknown. The sample consisted of cultured CD8+ T cells derived from PBMCs. These TCRs come from a male donor with HIV. Each CDR3 is given with its conserved first and last residue. The D gene is left open where the match is weak. Only part of the rows carry a size: once, few, many, or a class if the clone is expanded.

clone size	V gene	D gene	J gene	CDR3 protein	CDR3 DNA
.	TRBV7-9	.	TRBJ2-5	CASSLVSETQYF	TGTGCCAGCAGCTTAGTCTCGGAGACCCAGTACTTC
.	TRBV9	.	TRBJ2-2	CASSVKDPNTGELFF	TGTGCCAGCAGCGTAAAGGACCCGAACACCGGGGAGCTGTTTTTT
.	TRBV10-2	TRBD1	TRBJ2-2	CASRPGQGIYPGELFF	TGCGCCAGCAGACCGGGACAGGGGATATATCCCGGGGAGCTGTTTTTT
.	TRBV28	TRBD1	TRBJ2-4	CASSYAGTGKNIQYF	TGTGCCAGCAGTTACGCCGGGACAGGGAAAAACATTCAGTACTTC
.	TRBV19	.	TRBJ2-1	CASSIWGAGRNEQFF	TGTGCCAGTAGTATTTGGGGCGCGGGGCGCAATGAGCAGTTCTTC
large	TRBV7-9	.	TRBJ2-7	CASSLRAGEQYF	TGTGCCAGCAGCTTACGAGCGGGCGAGCAGTACTTC
once	TRBV6-5	.	TRBJ1-4	CASGIFRGREKLFF	TGTGCCAGCGGAATATTCAGGGGTCGAGAAAAACTGTTTTTT
.	TRBV7-9	TRBD2	TRBJ2-1	CASSLIAGGGSYNEQFF	TGTGCCAGCAGCTTAATAGCGGGGGGTGGCTCCTACAATGAGCAGTTCTTC
.	TRBV10-3	TRBD1	TRBJ1-5	CAIRDRDQPQHF	TGTGCCATCAGGGACAGGGATCAGCCCCAGCATTTT
few	TRBV4-3	TRBD1	TRBJ1-5	CASSPYPGGLSNQPQHF	TGCGCCAGCAGCCCTTACCCAGGGGGGTTGAGCAATCAGCCCCAGCATTTT
.	TRBV2	.	TRBJ2-1	CASTYGGYNEQFF	TGTGCCAGCACTTATGGGGGGTACAATGAGCAGTTCTTC
.	TRBV18	.	TRBJ2-1	CASSPFLGETGREQFF	TGTGCCAGCTCACCATTTCTCGGCGAGACCGGACGGGAGCAGTTCTTC
.	TRBV5-8	.	TRBJ2-7	CASSFPRRGGTYEQYF	TGTGCCAGCAGCTTCCCCCGGAGGGGGGGGACTTACGAGCAGTACTTC
.	TRBV4-3	.	TRBJ2-5	CASSQTGGQETQYF	TGCGCCAGCAGCCAGACCGGGGGACAAGAGACCCAGTACTTC
medium-sized	TRBV7-2	TRBD1	TRBJ2-3	CASSPGQGNTDTQYF	TGTGCCAGCAGCCCAGGACAGGGCAACACAGATACGCAGTATTTT
.	TRBV7-3	TRBD1	TRBJ1-4	CASSDHTGGASSYEKLFF	TGTGCCAGCAGCGACCACACAGGGGGCGCTTCTAGTTATGAAAAACTGTTTTTT
.	TRBV2	.	TRBJ2-3	CASSELRQETDTQYF	TGTGCCAGCAGTGAACTTCGGCAGGAGACAGATACGCAGTATTTT
few	TRBV6-1	.	TRBJ2-1	CASRGERSMDEQFF	TGTGCCAGCAGAGGGGAGCGGAGTATGGATGAGCAGTTCTTC
.	TRBV28	TRBD1	TRBJ2-3	CASSLFAGGELADTQYF	TGTGCCAGCAGTTTATTTGCAGGGGGCGAGCTTGCAGATACGCAGTATTTT
few	TRBV28	.	TRBJ1-5	CASSLAGLGNQPQHF	TGTGCCAGCAGTTTAGCAGGGCTTGGCAATCAGCCCCAGCATTTT
.	TRBV11-2	TRBD1	TRBJ2-1	CASSFSFRQGARNEQFF	TGTGCCAGCAGCTTTAGTTTCCGACAGGGGGCCAGGAATGAGCAGTTCTTC
.	TRBV11-3	.	TRBJ2-2	CASSLESSSKLFF	TGTGCCAGCAGCTTAGAATCAAGTTCCAAGCTGTTTTTT
.	TRBV13	.	TRBJ2-7	CASSPTIDEQYF	TGTGCCAGCAGCCCCACGATTGACGAGCAGTACTTC